This T cell receptor (beta chain) derives from a study of shared clonotypes between healthy human individuals. Some clones are missing from TCRdb's copy, which holds only in-frame ones; the method was immunoSEQ multiplex PCR. The sample yields about 600,000 clones, less than 98% seen once. J gave up 4 bases and V 2 bases, and 13 bases lay outside the gene matches. Per the germline V gene, CDR1 is ENHRY and CDR2 is SYGVKD. The CDR3 spans 18 residues. Material for sequencing was naive CD4+ T cells sorted from blood. Subset noted: CD45RA+ positively selected. V is TRBV10-3 and J is TRBJ2-1; 8 bases match TRBD2. The TCR sequence derives from a woman in her twenties or thirties in good health. CDR3 nucleotide sequence: TGTGCCATCAGTGAGCCTAGTTATGGTAGCGGGATTTACAATGAGCAGTTCTTC. Translating it yields CAISEPSYGSGIYNEQFF.